Each of the 10 T cell receptor beta chains below was sequenced from the same sample in a study of tissue T cells after allogeneic stem cell transplantation. Measured with immunoSEQ multiplex PCR; TCRdb has only the in-frame clones, and not every one. The repertoire includes 7,000 to 8,000 clones, approximately 35% of them detected once, and roughly 3% sits in the top ten. Specified time point: mouse harvest day 14 after allogeneic transplant. Each mouse received 10^7 T-cell-depleted marrow cells plus 10^6 splenic CD5+ T cells by tail vein. The sample taken for sequencing was skin. Source of these receptors: a female BALB/c mouse given C57BL/6 T cells with graft-versus-host disease after an allogeneic hematopoietic cell transplant.

This clone is labeled as medium-sized (0.01 to 0.1%). Gene names denote mouse genes. The read ends 1 residue early relative to the CDR3; the germline J gene fills the gap. The chain has TRBV26 and TRBJ2-3; 8 nucleotides line up with TRBD1. The CDR3 is 13 amino acids. V dropped 4 bases and J dropped 3; count of bases not matched to a gene: 0. CDR1 is KGHPV and CDR2 is FQNQEV in the germline V gene (reference sequence). The DNA read from the CDR3 is TGTGCCAGCAGTCGGACAGGGGCAGAAACGCTGTAT. Translating gives CASSRTGAETLY. The full-length CDR3 reads as CASSRTGAETLYF.

Comments on this clone: These gene names are mouse names. The read gets to within 1 residue of the CDR3 end, and the germline J gene fills in the rest. V gene TRBV23 combines with J gene TRBJ1-1. Germline lookup yields CDR1 KGHTA and CDR2 FQNQQP. There are 13 residues in the CDR3. CDR3 residues: CSSSQSRPEKVFF. Incomplete CDR3 DNA: TGCTCCAGCAGTCAATCGCGGCCAGAGAAAGTCTTC. The entire variable domain, with the rest obtained from reference TRBV23 and TRBJ1-1, is as follows: DAAVTQKPRYLIKMKGQEAEMKCIPEKGHTAVFWYQQKQSKELKFLIYFQNQQPLDQIDMVKERFSAVCPSSSLCSLGIRTCEAEDSALYLCSSSQSRPEKVFFGKGTRLTVV.

This clone is categorized as medium-sized (0.01 to 0.1%). Germline and genes: mouse. The missing CDR3 end, 1 residue past where the read stops, is filled in from the germline J gene. The chain joins TRBV26 to TRBJ2-5, with D uncertain. Between the trimmed V and J ends, which lost 1 base and 6 bases, there was a span of 2 bases. CDR1 and CDR2 from the germline V gene are KGHPV and FQNQEV (reference sequence). CDR3 length: 11 residues. The part of the CDR3 DNA that was read is TGTGCCAGCAGTCTGTGGGACACCCAGTAC. Protein sequence: CASSLWDTQY. The entire CDR3 sequence reads CASSLWDTQYF. The whole variable domain, remainder taken from reference TRBV26 and TRBJ2-5, is NSKVIQTPRYLVKGQGQKAKMRCIPEKGHPVVFWYQQNKNNEFKFLINFQNQEVLQQIDMTEKRFSAECPSNSPCSLEIQSSEAGDSALYLCASSLWDTQYFGPGTRLLVL.

The table lists this clone with a few counts. Gene names are the mouse ones. The DNA ends 1 residue before the CDR3 does, and the rest of the CDR3 is filled in from the germline J gene. The V and J genes are TRBV15 and TRBJ2-2; D gene unclear. Per germline, CDR1 SGHND and CDR2 FRSKSL. V was clipped by 1 base and J by 2 bases, with 5 bases between them. The CDR3 is made up of 14 amino acids. This chain's CDR3 is CASSLDSNTGQLYF. The covered CDR3 bases are TGTGCCAGCAGTTTAGACAGCAACACCGGGCAGCTCTAC.

As regards this clone: Gene names denote mouse genes. Read coverage stops 1 residue before the CDR3 terminus; the germline J gene supplies the remainder. The chain uses TRBV23 and TRBJ2-5; the D call of TRBD2 is as the table states it, not checked on the DNA. This CDR3 has 13 residues. Germline V lookup: CDR1 KGHTA, CDR2 FQNQQP. The CDR3 bases that were read are TGCTCCAGCAGCCGGACTGGGCAAGACACCCAGTAC. Its protein product is CSSSRTGQDTQY. The whole CDR3 reads CSSSRTGQDTQYF.

This clone was seen only once. The gene names given are mouse names. The missing CDR3 end, 1 residue past where the read stops, is filled in from the germline J gene. This chain connects TRBV4 to TRBJ2-1; 8 nucleotides align to TRBD2. In germline, CDR1 is LGHDT, CDR2 YNNKQL (reference sequence). The V and J ends lost 4 bases and 1 base, in that order; junction bases with no gene match: 0. This CDR3 has 14 amino acids. The CDR3 bases that were read are TGTGCCAGCAGCTTGGGGGGGAACTATGCTGAGCAGTTC. Residues: CASSLGGNYAEQF. In full, the CDR3 is CASSLGGNYAEQFF.

About this clone itself: The gene names given are mouse names. The sequenced fragment ends 1 residue before the CDR3 boundary, so the rest is inferred from the germline J gene. The genes are TRBV26 and TRBJ2-2, with 11 bases fitting TRBD1. The CDR3 runs 15 residues. Trimming took 4 bases from V and 7 from J; bases not matched to a gene: 5. From germline, CDR1 is KGHPV and CDR2 FQNQEV (reference sequence). CDR3 sequence reads: CASSRRTGGGGQLYF. The CDR3 DNA, read in part, is TGTGCCAGCAGTCGACGGACAGGGGGCGGCGGGCAGCTCTAC.

A note on this clone: Gene names are mouse gene names. The read falls 1 residue short of the CDR3 end, and the missing part is taken from the germline J gene. The rearrangement joins TRBV3 to TRBJ2-7; D is perhaps TRBD1 or TRBD2 (6 bases each). The germline CDR1 and CDR2 sequences are SNHLY and FYNGKV (reference sequence). Between the trimmed V and J ends, which lost 2 bases and 1 base, there was a span of 12 bases. The CDR3 covers 15 residues. CDR3 bases read: TGTGCCAGCAGCTTAAGCTTGGGGGCTTCCTATGAACAGTAC. This codes for CASSLSLGASYEQY. The CDR3 reads in full as CASSLSLGASYEQYF.

With regard to this clone: Germline and genes here are mouse. The read ends 1 residue shy of where the CDR3 ends; the end is completed using the germline J gene. This chain links TRBV26 with TRBJ2-5; tentative D call: TRBD1 (5 bases). Germline CDR1 reads KGHPV; CDR2 reads FQNQEV (reference sequence). V shed 4 bases and J shed 0 bases, with 8 bases lying between them. The CDR3 has 14 amino acids. The covered CDR3 bases are TGTGCCAGCAGTCCACAGGTTAACCAAGACACCCAGTAC. It yields the protein CASSPQVNQDTQY. Given in full, the CDR3 is CASSPQVNQDTQYF.

Notes on this clone: Gene names refer to mouse genes. The sequenced fragment ends 1 residue before the CDR3 boundary, so the rest is inferred from the germline J gene. This sequence joins TRBV12-2 and TRBJ2-3; TRBD2 agrees at 13 bases. The V gene's germline CDR1 is SGHLS and CDR2 HYDKME. V dropped 2 bases and J dropped 0; count of bases not matched to a gene: 4. The CDR3 runs to 17 residues. The CDR3 DNA, read in part, is TGTGCCAGCTCTCCGGGACTGGGGGGGTCTAGTGCAGAAACGCTGTAT. As protein: CASSPGLGGSSAETLY. The whole CDR3 sequence is CASSPGLGGSSAETLYF.